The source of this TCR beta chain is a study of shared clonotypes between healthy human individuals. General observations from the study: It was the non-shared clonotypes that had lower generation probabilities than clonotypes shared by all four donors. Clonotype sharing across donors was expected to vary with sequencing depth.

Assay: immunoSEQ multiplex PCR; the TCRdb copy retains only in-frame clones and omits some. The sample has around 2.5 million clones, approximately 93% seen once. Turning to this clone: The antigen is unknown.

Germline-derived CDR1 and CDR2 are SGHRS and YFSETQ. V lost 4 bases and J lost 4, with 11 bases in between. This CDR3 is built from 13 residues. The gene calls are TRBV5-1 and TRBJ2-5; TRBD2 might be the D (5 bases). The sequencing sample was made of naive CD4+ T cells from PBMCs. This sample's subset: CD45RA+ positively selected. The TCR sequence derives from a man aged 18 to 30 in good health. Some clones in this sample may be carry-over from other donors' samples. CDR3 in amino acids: CASSILGRETQYF. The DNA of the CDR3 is TGCGCCAGCAGCATTCTGGGGAGAGAGACCCAGTACTTC.